The T cell receptor (beta chain) under discussion was sequenced for a study of T cell responses to AZD1222 COVID-19 vaccine. Turning to the study itself: Second doses that came at about 4 or about 12 weeks were put together.

Points on this clone: Antigen unknown.

Assay used: immunoSEQ multiplex PCR; TCRdb lists only in-frame clones, some missing. The sample carries about 150,000 clones, around nine tenths recorded once. Study findings and constraints: White British people made up most donors, females outnumbered males, and clonal diversity was possibly underestimated. Spike-specific TCR breadth and depth rose after two AZD1222 doses. Spike regions recognized by vaccine-associated CD4 TCRs spanned the protein, led by 160-218 and 743-854.

Trimming removed 6 bases from V and 5 bases from J, with 11 bases in between. Germline-derived CDR1 and CDR2 are MGHDK and SYGVNS. This CDR3 is 13 amino acids long. The specimen comprised peripheral blood, sampled on day 0 of AZD1222 vaccination. The TCR comes from an adult in good health. The chain combines TRBV25-1 with TRBJ1-5; D call uncertain. In nucleotides, the CDR3 is TGTGCCAGCAGCGAGATACCCTATCAGCCCCAGCATTTT. Protein product: CASSEIPYQPQHF.